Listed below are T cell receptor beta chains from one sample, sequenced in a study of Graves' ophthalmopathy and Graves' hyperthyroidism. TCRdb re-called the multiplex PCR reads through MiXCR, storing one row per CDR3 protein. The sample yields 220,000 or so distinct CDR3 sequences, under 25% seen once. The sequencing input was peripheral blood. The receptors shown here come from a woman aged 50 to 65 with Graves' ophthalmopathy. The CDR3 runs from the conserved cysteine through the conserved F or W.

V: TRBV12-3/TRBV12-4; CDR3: CASTEGSMGQPQHF
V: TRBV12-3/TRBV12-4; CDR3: CASSWTGEQYF
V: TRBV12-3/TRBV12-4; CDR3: CASSLSRGLNGYTF
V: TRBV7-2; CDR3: CASSLGPIDTQYF
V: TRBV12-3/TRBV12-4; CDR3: CASSFRGLGTGELFF
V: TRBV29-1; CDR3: CSVVLRAIGGAWKGYTF
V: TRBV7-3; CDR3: CASSLKSAGELFF
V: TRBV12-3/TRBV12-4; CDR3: CASSPRGNTGELFF
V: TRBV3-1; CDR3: CASSRSGDSPLHF
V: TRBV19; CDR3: CASSTSFDSGSYGYTF
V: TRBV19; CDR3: CASTPLGGGLSNQPQHF
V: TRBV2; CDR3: CAGHFVGVNTEAFF
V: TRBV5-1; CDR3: CASSGDGYSGNTIYF
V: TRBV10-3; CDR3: CASLGSEGYTF
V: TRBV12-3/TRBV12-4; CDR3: CASTLGGWGNQPQHF
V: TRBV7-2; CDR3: CASSYPLAGELFF
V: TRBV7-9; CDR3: CASSLVNRVGEQYF
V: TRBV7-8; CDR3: CASSLRWDTGELFF
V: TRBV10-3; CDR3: CAISTSTYGYTF
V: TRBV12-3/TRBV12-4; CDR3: CASSQTSGGVETQYF
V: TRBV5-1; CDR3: CASSLYGGGEQYF
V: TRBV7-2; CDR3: CASSLALREGHEQYF
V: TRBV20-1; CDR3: CSARRGRSSTGELFF
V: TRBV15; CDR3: CATSSGGQGVYGYTF
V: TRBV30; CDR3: CAASFGARETQYF
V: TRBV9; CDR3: CASSVGNSRETQYF
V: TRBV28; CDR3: CASTSPGTPNTEAFF
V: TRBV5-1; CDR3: CASSSSRLAGDIEQYF
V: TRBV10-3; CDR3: CAISEKRSQETQYF
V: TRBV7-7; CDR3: CASSLGFGAQETQYF
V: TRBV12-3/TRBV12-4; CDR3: CASRPNRGLFTEAFF
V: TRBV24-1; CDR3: CATSDWLASPTGELFF
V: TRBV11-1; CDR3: CASSSPGTGVSASNYGYTF
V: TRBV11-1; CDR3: CASSDRGTGDSPLHF
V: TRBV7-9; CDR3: CASSTVGHSYEQYF
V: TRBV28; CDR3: CASSLTGFQPQHF
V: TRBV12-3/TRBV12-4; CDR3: CASSLLGGDVYEQYF
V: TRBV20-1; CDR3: CSAPLLEETQYF
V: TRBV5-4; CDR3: CASSLAGGRGYTF
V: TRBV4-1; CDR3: CASSQGAGQETQYF
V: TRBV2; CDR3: CASNTLQGDGELFF
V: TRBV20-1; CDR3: CSASSAQATNYGYTF
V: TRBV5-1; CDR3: CASNPGQGAGELFF
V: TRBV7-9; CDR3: CASSLVAAGAETQYF
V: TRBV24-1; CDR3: CATSEGPEQYF
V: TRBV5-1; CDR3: CASSLIGGGVSYEQYF
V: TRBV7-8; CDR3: CASMTTAVTGELFF
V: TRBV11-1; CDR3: CASSSKGGGAMVTQYF
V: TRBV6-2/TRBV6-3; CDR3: CASSLAGSYEQYF
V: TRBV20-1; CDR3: CSASLGETQYF
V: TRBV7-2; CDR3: CASSLDKGRETQYF
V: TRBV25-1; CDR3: CASSEFVGGRARGETQYF
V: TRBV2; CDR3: CASTLLDAGYTF